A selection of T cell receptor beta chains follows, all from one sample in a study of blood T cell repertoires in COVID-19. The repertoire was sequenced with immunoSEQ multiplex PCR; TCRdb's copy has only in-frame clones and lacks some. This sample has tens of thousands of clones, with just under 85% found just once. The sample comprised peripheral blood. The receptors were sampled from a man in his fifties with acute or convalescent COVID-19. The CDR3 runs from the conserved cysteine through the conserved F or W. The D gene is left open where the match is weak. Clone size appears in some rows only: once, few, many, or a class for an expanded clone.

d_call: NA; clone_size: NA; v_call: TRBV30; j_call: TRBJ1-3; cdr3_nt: TGTGCCTGGAGTTCAGGGCTGGAAAACACCATATATTTT; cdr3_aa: CAWSSGLENTIYF
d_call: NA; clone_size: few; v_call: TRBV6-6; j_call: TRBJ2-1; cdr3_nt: TGTGCCAGCAGGACCGGAGGCTACAATGAGCAGTTCTTC; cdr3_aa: CASRTGGYNEQFF
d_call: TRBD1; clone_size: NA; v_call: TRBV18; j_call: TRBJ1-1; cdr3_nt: TGTGCCAGCTCACCTGGGACAGGGAGGAACACTGAAGCTTTCTTT; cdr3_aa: CASSPGTGRNTEAFF
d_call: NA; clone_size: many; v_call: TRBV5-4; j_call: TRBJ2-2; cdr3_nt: TGTGCCAGCATTTCCGCGGAAGCGAACACCGGGGAGCTGTTTTTT; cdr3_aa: CASISAEANTGELFF
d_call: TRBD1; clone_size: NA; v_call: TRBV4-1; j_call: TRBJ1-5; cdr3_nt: TGCGCCAGCAGCCACGGGACAGGGGGCTTAGTACTCAATCAGCCCCAGCATTTT; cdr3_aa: CASSHGTGGLVLNQPQHF
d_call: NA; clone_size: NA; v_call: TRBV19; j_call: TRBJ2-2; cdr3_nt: TGTGCCAGTAGTAGAACAGGGACCAACGCCGGGGAGCTGTTTTTT; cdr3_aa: CASSRTGTNAGELFF
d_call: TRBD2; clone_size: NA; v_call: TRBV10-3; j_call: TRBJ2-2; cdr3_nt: TGTATTCCGGGACTAGCGGGAGGGGAGTTCGCCGGGGAGCTGTTTTTT; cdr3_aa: CIPGLAGGEFAGELFF
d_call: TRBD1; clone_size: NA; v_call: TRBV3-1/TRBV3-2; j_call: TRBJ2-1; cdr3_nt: TGTGCCAGCAGCCAAGTTCGGCAAGGGGGCTTGGCTGAGCAGTTCTTC; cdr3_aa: CASSQVRQGGLAEQFF
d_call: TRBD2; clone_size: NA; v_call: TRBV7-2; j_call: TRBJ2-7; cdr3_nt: TGTGCCAGCAGCTTAGCGACAGGACGTCTAGCGGGAGTCAGCGAGCAGTACTTC; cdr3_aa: CASSLATGRLAGVSEQYF
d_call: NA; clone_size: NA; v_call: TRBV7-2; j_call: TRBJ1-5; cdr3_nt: TGTGCCAGCAGCTCTCAGGGTACGGATCAGCCCCAGCATTTT; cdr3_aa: CASSSQGTDQPQHF
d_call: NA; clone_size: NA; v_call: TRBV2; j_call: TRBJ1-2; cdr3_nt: TGTGCCAGCGGCGGCGGTAGCTATGGCTACACCTTC; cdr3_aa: CASGGGSYGYTF
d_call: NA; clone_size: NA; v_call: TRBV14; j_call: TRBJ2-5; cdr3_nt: TGTGCCAGCAGCCAAGATGTCCCGGAGACCCAGTACTTC; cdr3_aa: CASSQDVPETQYF